This TCR beta chain is drawn from a study of blood T cell repertoires in COVID-19. Study details: Whether acute or convalescent, the COVID-19 samples came from the United States, Italy and Spain. PBMCs, B-cell-depleted T cells, or T cells provided the cDNA or gDNA that made up the material.

The germline CDR1 and CDR2 sequences are MDHEN and SYDVKM. This CDR3 is built from 17 residues. The junction had 9 bases not matched to a gene; V was cut back by 3 bases and J by 2 bases. Data came from immunoSEQ multiplex PCR; TCRdb stores just in-frame clones and leaves some out. The profile shows tens of thousands of clones, approximately 92% of them singletons. The source is a woman in her sixties or seventies with active COVID-19. V and J are TRBV28 and TRBJ2-5; 10 nucleotides match TRBD2. Sequences were obtained from peripheral blood. CDR3 loop: CASSLRASGSSQETQYF. As DNA, the CDR3 is TGTGCCAGCAGTTTGCGGGCTAGCGGGAGTAGTCAAGAGACCCAGTACTTC.